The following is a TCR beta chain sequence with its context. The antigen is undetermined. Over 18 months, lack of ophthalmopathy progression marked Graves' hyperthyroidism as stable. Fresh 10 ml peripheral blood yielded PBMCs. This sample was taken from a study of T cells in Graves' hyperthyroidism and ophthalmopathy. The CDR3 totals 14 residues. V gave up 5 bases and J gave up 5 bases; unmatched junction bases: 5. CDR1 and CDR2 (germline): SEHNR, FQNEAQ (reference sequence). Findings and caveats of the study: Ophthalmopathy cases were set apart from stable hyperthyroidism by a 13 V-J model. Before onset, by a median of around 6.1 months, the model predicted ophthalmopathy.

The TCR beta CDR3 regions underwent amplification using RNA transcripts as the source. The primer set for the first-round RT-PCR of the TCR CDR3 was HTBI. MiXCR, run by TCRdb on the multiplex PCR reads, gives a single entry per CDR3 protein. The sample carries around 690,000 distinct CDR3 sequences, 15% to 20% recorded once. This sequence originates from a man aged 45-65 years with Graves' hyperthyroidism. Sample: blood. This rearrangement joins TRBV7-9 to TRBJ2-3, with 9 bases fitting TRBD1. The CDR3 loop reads CASSAGTGRDTQYF. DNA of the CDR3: TGTGCCAGCAGCGCAGGGACAGGGAGAGATACGCAGTATTTT. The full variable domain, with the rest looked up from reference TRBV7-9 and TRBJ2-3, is DTGVSQNPRHKITKRGQNVTFRCDPISEHNRLYWYRQTLGQGPEFLTYFQNEAQLEKSRLLSDRFSAERPKGSFSTLEIQRTEQGDSAMYLCASSAGTGRDTQYFGPGTRLTVL.